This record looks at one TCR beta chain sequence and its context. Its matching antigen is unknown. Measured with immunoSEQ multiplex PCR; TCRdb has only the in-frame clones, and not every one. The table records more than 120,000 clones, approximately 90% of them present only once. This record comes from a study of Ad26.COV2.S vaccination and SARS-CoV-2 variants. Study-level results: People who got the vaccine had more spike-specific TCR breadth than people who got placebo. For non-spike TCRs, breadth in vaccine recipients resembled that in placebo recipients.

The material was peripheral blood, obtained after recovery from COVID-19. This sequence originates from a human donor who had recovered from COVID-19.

The CDR3 loop is CASGRRGDTEAFF. CDR3 coding DNA: TGTGCCAGCGGCAGACGGGGGGACACTGAAGCTTTCTTT. The V and J genes are TRBV12-3 or TRBV12-4 and TRBJ1-1; possible D gene TRBD1, 5 bases. Trimming shortened V by 8 bases and J by 3 bases, and 13 bases separated the two germline ends. The CDR3 has 13 residues.